The rows below give T cell receptor beta chains drawn from one sample of a study of CD8+CD57+ T cells in acquired aplastic anemia. TCRdb redid the calling of the reads with MiXCR, one entry per CDR3 protein. The table includes 150,000 to 200,000 distinct CDR3 sequences, roughly 64% detected once. The sequencing input was sorted CD4+, CD8+, or CD8+CD57+ T cells (not recorded which) from PBMCs. The receptors come from a human donor with severe aplastic anemia or a healthy control (not recorded which). Both conserved end residues are part of each CDR3. The order of the fields is J gene, clone size, D gene, V gene, CDR3 protein, CDR3 DNA. D genes are given only for firm matches. The listing skips clone size in some rows; elsewhere it reads once, few, many or a size class.

>TRBJ2-1|few|NA|TRBV13
CASSQTYYNEQFF
TGTGCCAGCAGCCAGACTTACTACAATGAGCAGTTCTTC
>TRBJ2-7|NA|NA|TRBV12-3/TRBV12-4
CASGIYIYEQYF
TGTGCCAGCGGGATCTACATCTACGAGCAGTACTTC
>TRBJ1-1|few|NA|TRBV20-1
CSAIKDTEAFF
TGCAGTGCTATTAAGGACACTGAAGCTTTCTTT
>TRBJ2-5|NA|TRBD2|TRBV7-4
CASSLEIWGGETQYF
TGTGCCAGCAGCTTAGAGATCTGGGGGGGAGAGACCCAGTACTTC
>TRBJ1-2|NA|TRBD1|TRBV9
CASSVGQGVGGYTF
TGTGCCAGCAGCGTTGGGCAGGGGGTAGGCGGCTACACCTTC
>TRBJ1-5|NA|NA|TRBV27
CASTIRGPGWQPQHF
TGTGCCAGCACCATAAGGGGTCCCGGGTGGCAGCCCCAGCATTTT
>TRBJ1-2|NA|NA|TRBV9
CASSPGSGYGYTF
TGTGCCAGCAGCCCAGGGTCGGGCTATGGCTACACCTTC
>TRBJ2-5|NA|NA|TRBV7-9
CASRKAGQETQYF
TGTGCCAGCAGAAAAGCCGGTCAAGAGACCCAGTACTTC
>TRBJ1-5|NA|NA|TRBV10-3
CAISEGSSGRNQPQHF
TGTGCCATCAGTGAGGGGAGTTCGGGGCGCAATCAGCCCCAGCATTTT
>TRBJ1-1|NA|NA|TRBV20-1
CSARDSSTEAFF
TGCAGTGCTAGAGATTCAAGCACTGAAGCTTTCTTT
>TRBJ1-2|once|NA|TRBV4-1
CASSQEGYYGYTF
TGCGCCAGCAGCCAAGAGGGATACTATGGCTACACCTTC
>TRBJ2-1|NA|NA|TRBV6-5
CAEGRIYNEQFF
TGTGCTGAGGGACGTATATACAATGAGCAGTTCTTC
>TRBJ1-1|NA|TRBD1|TRBV7-2
CASSRLQGANTEAFF
TGTGCCAGCAGCCGCCTACAGGGGGCGAACACTGAAGCTTTCTTT